The rows below give T cell receptor beta chains drawn from one sample of a study of type 1 regulatory T cells. A single record per CDR3 protein comes from TCRdb applying MiXCR to the reads. In the table there are around 19,000 distinct CDR3 sequences, roughly 10% of which are singletons. Sequenced material: CD4+ T cells, either the whole sample or a sorted fraction (not recorded which). Receptors originate from a human donor in good health. Both conserved end residues are part of each CDR3. The D gene is left open where the match is weak. Not all rows give a size; the values are once, few, many and, for expanded clones, a class.

clone_size,v_call,d_call,j_call,cdr3_aa,cdr3_nt
few,TRBV18,-,TRBJ1-2,CASSPRANLNYGYTF,TGTGCCAGCTCACCACGGGCGAACCTTAACTATGGCTACACCTTC
few,TRBV20-1,-,TRBJ1-1,CSAGGNTEAFF,TGCAGTGCCGGGGGGAACACTGAAGCTTTCTTT
medium-sized,TRBV25-1,-,TRBJ2-7,CASTDFNTYEQYF,TGTGCCAGCACTGATTTCAATACCTACGAGCAGTACTTC
few,TRBV5-8,TRBD1,TRBJ1-3,CAGSFTGGSGNTIYF,TGTGCCGGCAGCTTTACAGGGGGCTCTGGAAACACCATATATTTT
-,TRBV3-1,TRBD2,TRBJ2-5,CASSQEGGKTQYF,TGTGCCAGCAGCCAAGAGGGGGGGAAGACCCAGTACTTC
few,TRBV20-1,-,TRBJ2-2,CSAPSSNTGELFF,TGCAGTGCCCCTAGCTCGAACACCGGGGAGCTGTTTTTT
few,TRBV27,-,TRBJ1-6,CASSLGGYNSPLHF,TGTGCCAGCAGTTTGGGCGGGTATAATTCACCCCTCCACTTT
many,TRBV29-1,-,TRBJ1-2,CSVGETAYGYTF,TGCAGCGTTGGGGAGACAGCATATGGCTACACCTTC
-,TRBV30,-,TRBJ1-2,CAWSFGQNYGYTF,TGTGCCTGGAGTTTTGGGCAGAACTATGGCTACACCTTC
many,TRBV20-1,TRBD2,TRBJ2-1,CSAPREVAYNEQFF,TGCAGTGCTCCGCGGGAGGTCGCCTACAATGAGCAGTTCTTC
many,TRBV5-1,TRBD1,TRBJ1-4,CASSLGTGEEKLFF,TGCGCCAGCAGCTTGGGGACAGGGGAAGAAAAACTGTTTTTT
many,TRBV20-1,TRBD2,TRBJ2-1,CSAPSGANLYEQFF,TGCAGTGCTCCCAGCGGGGCGAATTTGTATGAGCAGTTCTTC
many,TRBV29-1,TRBD2,TRBJ2-7,CSVELSGTSGSYEQYF,TGCAGCGTTGAACTATCGGGGACTAGTGGTTCCTACGAGCAGTACTTC
-,TRBV27,-,TRBJ2-1,CASSPLGSSYNEQFF,TGTGCCAGCAGTCCCCTCGGCAGCTCCTACAATGAGCAGTTCTTC
many,TRBV5-1,-,TRBJ2-7,CASSLLGTEQYF,TGCGCCAGCAGCTTGTTAGGGACCGAGCAGTACTTC
-,TRBV3-1,-,TRBJ2-2,CASSQGRENTGELFF,TGTGCCAGCAGCCAAGGGCGGGAGAACACCGGGGAGCTGTTTTTT
-,TRBV4-1,TRBD1,TRBJ1-2,CASSQILDREAYGYTF,TGCGCCAGCAGCCAAATATTGGACAGGGAAGCGTATGGCTACACCTTC
many,TRBV6-2/TRBV6-3,-,TRBJ1-1,CASSLFGYLAEAFF,TGTGCCAGCAGTCTTTTCGGGTATTTGGCTGAAGCTTTCTTT
many,TRBV29-1,-,TRBJ1-5,CSVSQGGNQPQHF,TGCAGCGTTTCACAGGGTGGGAATCAGCCCCAGCATTTT
few,TRBV15,-,TRBJ2-1,CATSRPPEEQFF,TGTGCCACCAGCAGACCGCCCGAGGAGCAGTTCTTC
-,TRBV7-3,-,TRBJ2-1,CASSLDSPGTYNEQFF,TGTGCCAGCAGCTTAGACTCCCCGGGAACCTACAATGAGCAGTTCTTC
many,TRBV30,-,TRBJ2-7,CAWNFRDYPYEQYF,TGTGCCTGGAATTTTAGAGACTACCCCTACGAGCAGTACTTC
many,TRBV12-3/TRBV12-4,-,TRBJ1-1,CASSRTLNTEAFF,TGTGCCAGCAGTCGGACACTGAACACTGAAGCTTTCTTT
once,TRBV7-7,TRBD2,TRBJ2-7,CASSLGRGYGQYF,TGTGCTAGCAGCTTGGGGAGGGGCTACGGGCAGTACTTC
medium-sized,TRBV7-2,-,TRBJ2-3,CASSLGLSTDTQYF,TGTGCCAGCAGCTTGGGCCTTAGCACAGATACGCAGTATTTT
-,TRBV5-4,-,TRBJ2-7,CASSLAGPSPHEQYF,TGTGCCAGCAGCTTGGCAGGGCCCTCTCCCCACGAGCAGTACTTC
many,TRBV20-1,TRBD2,TRBJ2-7,CSGLADYEQYF,TGCAGTGGCCTAGCGGATTACGAGCAGTACTTC
-,TRBV10-3,-,TRBJ2-2,CAISGSGGNTGELFF,TGTGCCATCAGTGGTAGCGGAGGGAACACCGGGGAGCTGTTTTTT
-,TRBV7-2,TRBD2,TRBJ2-1,CASSPQRGGVNEQFF,TGTGCCAGCAGCCCCCAGCGTGGGGGGGTCAATGAGCAGTTCTTC
many,TRBV20-1,TRBD2,TRBJ2-3,CSARDPRTSGNTDTQYF,TGCAGTGCTAGGGACCCCCGGACTAGCGGGAACACAGATACGCAGTATTTT
many,TRBV6-1,-,TRBJ2-7,CASRAPGQGSGEQYF,TGTGCCAGCAGGGCCCCCGGCCAGGGGTCAGGGGAGCAGTACTTC
many,TRBV5-1,-,TRBJ2-2,CASSKETVTGELFF,TGCGCCAGCAGCAAGGAGACAGTCACCGGGGAGCTGTTTTTT
many,TRBV5-1,-,TRBJ1-3,CASSTGTGSGNTIYF,TGCGCCAGCAGCACAGGGACCGGCTCTGGAAACACCATATATTTT
-,TRBV5-1,-,TRBJ1-1,CASSLASLTEAFF,TGCGCCAGCAGCTTGGCTTCCCTTACTGAAGCTTTCTTT
once,TRBV18,TRBD1,TRBJ2-1,CASTTPGQGNEQFF,TGTGCCAGCACCACCCCGGGACAGGGGAATGAGCAGTTCTTC
many,TRBV6-2/TRBV6-3,-,TRBJ2-5,CASRPWTEETQYF,TGTGCCAGCAGACCTTGGACGGAAGAGACCCAGTACTTC
few,TRBV12-3/TRBV12-4,TRBD2,TRBJ2-4,CASSTGTAGGNIQYF,TGTGCCAGCAGCACAGGGACGGCGGGAGGGAACATTCAGTACTTC
many,TRBV29-1,-,TRBJ1-1,CSVEPTLNTEAFF,TGCAGCGTTGAACCGACCCTGAACACTGAAGCTTTCTTT
many,TRBV4-2,TRBD1,TRBJ1-2,CASSQADRGQGYTF,TGTGCCAGCAGCCAGGCCGACAGGGGGCAAGGCTACACCTTC
many,TRBV7-9,-,TRBJ2-5,CASSRQIQETQYF,TGTGCCAGCAGCCGACAAATTCAAGAGACCCAGTACTTC
many,TRBV7-8,TRBD1,TRBJ2-6,CASRDRGLSGANVLTF,TGTGCCAGCAGGGACAGGGGGCTTTCCGGGGCCAACGTCCTGACTTTC
-,TRBV2,-,TRBJ2-7,CASRTNSYEQYF,TGTGCCAGCCGGACTAACTCCTACGAGCAGTACTTC
medium-sized,TRBV7-8,TRBD2,TRBJ2-5,CASSLALRGTSGRRETQYF,TGTGCCAGCAGCTTAGCGCTAAGAGGGACTAGCGGGAGAAGGGAGACCCAGTACTTC
many,TRBV11-2,TRBD2,TRBJ2-1,CASSWTSALGYEQFF,TGTGCCAGCAGCTGGACTAGCGCCCTAGGCTATGAGCAGTTCTTC
few,TRBV6-5,-,TRBJ2-1,CASSYGFVRSYNEQFF,TGTGCCAGCAGTTACGGTTTTGTCCGCTCCTACAATGAGCAGTTCTTC
many,TRBV20-1,-,TRBJ2-1,CSARDPATINEQFF,TGCAGTGCTAGAGATCCCGCGACTATCAATGAGCAGTTCTTC